These 11 T cell receptor beta chains originate from one sample sequenced in a study of T cell responses to AZD1222 COVID-19 vaccine. Assay: immunoSEQ multiplex PCR; the TCRdb copy retains only in-frame clones and omits some. The sample contains fewer than 200,000 clones, 92% of which appear only once. The specimen was peripheral blood, collected on day 0 of AZD1222 vaccination. The origin of the receptors is an adult in good health.

The V gene is TRBV3-1 (or the pseudogene TRBV3-2), the J gene TRBJ2-4; D possibly uses TRBD1 or TRBD2 (5 bases each). This CDR3 has 12 residues. Trimming removed 4 bases at V and 6 bases at J, with 7 bases between. CDR1 is LGHDT and CDR2 is YNNKEL in the germline V gene (reference sequence). The CDR3 DNA is TGTGCCAGCAGCCCCGGGACAAACATTCAGTACTTC. Translated, it gives CASSPGTNIQYF.

This chain uses TRBV21-1 with TRBJ1-1; TRBD1 is taken as the D call from the table, unchecked against the DNA. TRBV21-1 is a pseudogene locus. The CDR3 loop spans 14 amino acids. The CDR3 reads CASSFRDRNTEAFF. In DNA form, the CDR3 reads TGTGCCAGCAGCTTCCGGGACAGGAACACTGAAGCTTTCTTT.

The CDR3, as DNA: TGTGCCAGCAGTTTTTATACGGGCACTAGAGGTGGCGAGCAGTACTTC. Its translation is CASSFYTGTRGGEQYF. The chain has TRBV7-9 and TRBJ2-7, with D possibly TRBD2 on 5 matching bases. In germline, CDR1 is SEHNR, CDR2 FQNEAQ (reference sequence). This CDR3 has 16 residues. V was trimmed by 6 bases and J by 6 bases, leaving 24 bases between them. The whole variable domain, filled in from reference TRBV7-9 and TRBJ2-7, reads DTGVSQNPRHKITKRGQNVTFRCDPISEHNRLYWYRQTLGQGPEFLTYFQNEAQLEKSRLLSDRFSAERPKGSFSTLEIQRTEQGDSAMYLCASSFYTGTRGGEQYFGPGTRLTVT.

This clone was detected once. The V and J genes are TRBV11-1 and TRBJ1-1; 7 positions agree with TRBD1. The CDR3 loop spans 15 amino acids. From germline, CDR1 is SGHAT and CDR2 FQDESV (reference sequence). The J segment lost 5 bases and the V segment lost 5 bases, leaving 11 bases of the junction unmatched. The CDR3 DNA reads TGTGCCAGCAGCCCGCGCAGGGGGATGAGGACTGAAGCTTTCTTT. It codes for CASSPRRGMRTEAFF.

V gene TRBV7-2 combines with J gene TRBJ2-1; no reliable D call. This CDR3 spans 13 amino acids. CDR1 and CDR2 from the germline V gene are SGHTA and FQGNSA. Trimming took 1 base from V and 5 from J, leaving 6 bases between them. The CDR3 bases are TGTGCCAGCAGCTTAGGTTACAACAATGAGCAGTTCTTC. Amino acid sequence: CASSLGYNNEQFF.

This sequence joins TRBV19 and TRBJ1-2; D gene uncertain. Trimming removed 3 bases from V and 5 bases from J, with 4 bases in between. Germline V gene data show CDR1 as LNHDA and CDR2 as SQIVND (reference sequence). The CDR3 loop spans 11 amino acids. The CDR3 is CASSIGYGYTF. The CDR3 nucleotides are TGTGCCAGTAGTATTGGGTATGGCTACACCTTC.

The table lists this clone with a count of one. The J gene is TRBJ2-3, the V gene TRBV18, with 10 bases that match TRBD2. CDR3 size: 18 residues. V was pared by 4 bases and J by 1 base, with 11 bases of the junction left unmatched. Germline V gene lookup returns CDR1 KGHSH and CDR2 LQKENI. The CDR3 coding sequence is TGTGCCAGCTCACAACTATTCATAGCGGGAGGTCGCACAGATACGCAGTATTTT. As protein: CASSQLFIAGGRTDTQYF.

The V gene is TRBV9, the J gene TRBJ1-1; D gene unclear. The CDR3 consists of 14 residues. In germline, CDR1 is SGDLS, CDR2 YYNGEE. The ends were cut back, 0 bases at V and 0 bases at J, with 6 bases in the middle. CDR3 sequence (DNA): TGTGCCAGCAGCGTAGGTCAGATGAACACTGAAGCTTTCTTT. Translated, it gives CASSVGQMNTEAFF.

This clone was seen a single time. The chain employs TRBV4-1 and TRBJ2-7; no firm D call. The germline gives CDR1 MGHRA, CDR2 YSYEKL. With 0 bases removed from V and 5 bases from J, the gap between germline ends came to 11 bases. This CDR3 spans 14 amino acids. In DNA form, the CDR3 reads TGCGCCAGCAGCCAAGAGGCTAGAGCGAACGAGCAGTACTTC. This encodes CASSQEARANEQYF.

This chain uses TRBV6-5 with TRBJ1-2; 8 nucleotides match TRBD1. The V gene end was trimmed by 6 bases and the J gene end by 4 bases; junction bases not matched to a gene: 10. Germline CDR1 MNHEY, CDR2 SVGAGI. The CDR3 runs to 15 residues. The CDR3 sequence: CASRNDRGGSYGYTF. The CDR3 bases are TGTGCCAGCAGAAACGACAGGGGCGGAAGCTATGGCTACACCTTC.

In its sample, this clone was seen once. The rearrangement links TRBV7-9 to TRBJ2-3, with D perhaps given as TRBD1 or TRBD2 (5 bases each). V lost 2 bases and J lost 5, with 20 bases in between. The CDR3 has 17 residues. Germline V CDR1 and CDR2: SEHNR, FQNEAQ (reference sequence). The CDR3: CASSLIGWDAAGDTQYF. The CDR3 coding sequence is TGTGCCAGCAGCTTAATTGGGTGGGACGCCGCCGGAGATACGCAGTATTTT.